Sequencing of this T cell receptor beta chain was carried out in a study of T cell responses to AZD1222 COVID-19 vaccine (dated by TCRdb to about 2021). With regard to the full study: AZD1222 recipients whose second dose came at about 4 weeks and those whose second dose came at about 12 weeks were combined into one group, since spike-specific TCR depth and breadth did not differ between the two schedules. Trial participants were enrolled by age into subgroups of 18-55, 56-69 and 70-plus years, and 148, 28 and 57 TCR-sequenced participants, respectively, were included in these subgroups. TCR sequencing was performed for 230 to 250 trial participants, of whom some 200 were given two doses of AZD1222 and approximately 25 were given two doses of MenACWY control vaccine.

Interpreted using the paper, the time point label stands for: baseline before first vaccination. Vaccinee samples were obtained from the UK trials COV001 and COV002, which included a single-blind randomized controlled phase 2/3 trial of AZD1222 (ChAdOx1 nCoV-19) in healthy adults. Trial participant PBMC samples were collected at day 0 and day 28 after the second dose for TCRbeta chain sequencing. The CDR3 regions of human TCRbeta chains were subjected to immunosequencing. The original methods were these. Repertoire TCRs were checked for matches against a reference library of SARS-CoV-2-specific TCRs that had been generated using the MIRA antigen-specificity platform. Breadth meant the fraction of unique TCRs that were SARS-CoV-2-associated, whereas depth meant the fraction of total T cells that were SARS-CoV-2-associated. Each spike-specific TCR was assigned to its reactive spike region and to a CD4 or CD8 class using the MIRA data. Log10-transformed breadth and depth values were compared by one-way ANOVA with Sidak's multiple comparisons tests. TCRdb provides this immuneACCESS table in a form limited to in-frame rearrangements. Some clones are lacking; in checked studies, under half of them reflect an unresolved V gene, and why the rest are absent is not known. That table supplies the V and J calls and clone size; D and trimming were determined from the DNA. The sample data list some 120,000 clones, and around 84% of these were observed just once. Clones ranked in the top ten supply around 10% of the sample.

General findings and caveats noted by the study authors: Nearly half of unique spike-specific TCRs reportedly recognized epitopes outside regions mutated in the B.1.351 and B.1.1.7 variants. Participants were mostly white British, with more females than males. The authors suggested clonal diversity may have been underestimated. Because no day 14 peak-response samples were available, repertoires were characterized only after the peak T cell response. In the small 56-69-year group, the increase in depth fell short of significance, most likely because of low power. CD4 TCRs associated with the vaccine covered the entire spike protein, and the dominant responses were in regions 160-218 and 743-854. Conclusions about previously exposed vaccinees are limited, since just a handful of AZD1222 recipients were seropositive for SARS-CoV-2 at baseline. Spike-specific TCR breadth and depth rose significantly after two AZD1222 doses compared with day 0 and with MenACWY recipients.

This clone appeared a few times. What antigen it recognizes has not been identified. No base quality information exists; no much larger clone differs at one position. Clipping removes 5 bases from V and 2 bases from J, with 9 as the unmatched junction base count. The germline V gene (reference sequence) provides CDR1 SEHNR and CDR2 FQNEAQ. The CDR3 starts with the cysteine, ends with the phenylalanine, and has 16 residues. Only CDR3 DNA is held: 48 bases, read in frame from base 1. The specimen was peripheral blood, collected on day 0 of AZD1222 vaccination. Recombination connected TRBV7-9 to TRBJ2-7; TRBD2 fits 10 bases in the junction. The TCR sequence derives from an adult in good health. The sequence in DNA is TGTGCCAGCAGCGCATCCTACAGCGGGAGGGCCTACGAGCAGTACTTC. It codes for CASSASYSGRAYEQYF.